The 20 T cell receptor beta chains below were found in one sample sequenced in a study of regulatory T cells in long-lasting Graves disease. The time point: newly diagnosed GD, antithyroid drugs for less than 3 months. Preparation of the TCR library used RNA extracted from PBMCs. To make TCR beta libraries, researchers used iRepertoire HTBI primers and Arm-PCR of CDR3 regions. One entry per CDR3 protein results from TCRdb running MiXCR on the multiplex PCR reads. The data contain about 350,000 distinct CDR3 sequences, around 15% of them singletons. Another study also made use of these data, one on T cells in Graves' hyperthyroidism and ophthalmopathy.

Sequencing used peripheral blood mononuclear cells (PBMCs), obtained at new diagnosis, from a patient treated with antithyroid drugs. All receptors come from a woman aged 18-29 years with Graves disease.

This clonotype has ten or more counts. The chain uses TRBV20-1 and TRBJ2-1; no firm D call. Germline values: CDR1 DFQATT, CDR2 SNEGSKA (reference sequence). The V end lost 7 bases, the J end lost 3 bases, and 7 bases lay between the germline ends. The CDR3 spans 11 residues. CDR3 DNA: TGCAGTGTACCCCACTACAATGAGCAGTTCTTC. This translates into CSVPHYNEQFF.

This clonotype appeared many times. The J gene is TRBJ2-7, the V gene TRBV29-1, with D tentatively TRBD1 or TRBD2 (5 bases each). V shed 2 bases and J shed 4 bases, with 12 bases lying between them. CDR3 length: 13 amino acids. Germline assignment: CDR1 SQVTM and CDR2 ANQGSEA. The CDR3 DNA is TGCAGCGTTGAATTGGGGACCCCTTACGAGCAGTACTTC. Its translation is CSVELGTPYEQYF.

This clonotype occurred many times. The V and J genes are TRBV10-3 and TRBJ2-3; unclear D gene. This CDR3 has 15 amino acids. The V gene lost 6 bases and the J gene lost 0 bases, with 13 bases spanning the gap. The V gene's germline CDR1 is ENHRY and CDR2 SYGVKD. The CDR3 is CAIRTSAHSTDTQYF. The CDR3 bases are TGTGCCATCAGGACCAGCGCCCATAGCACAGATACGCAGTATTTT.

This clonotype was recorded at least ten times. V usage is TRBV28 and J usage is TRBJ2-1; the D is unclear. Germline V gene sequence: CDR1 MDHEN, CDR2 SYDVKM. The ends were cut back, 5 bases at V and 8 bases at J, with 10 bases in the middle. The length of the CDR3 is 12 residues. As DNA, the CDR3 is TGTGCCAGCAGTCCTCAGGTATATGAGCAGTTCTTC. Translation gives CASSPQVYEQFF.

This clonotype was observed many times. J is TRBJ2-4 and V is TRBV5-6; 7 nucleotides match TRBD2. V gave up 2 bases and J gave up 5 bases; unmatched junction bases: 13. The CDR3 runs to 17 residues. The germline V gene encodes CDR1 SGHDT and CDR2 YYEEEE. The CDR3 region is CASSFMIVSGRENIQYF. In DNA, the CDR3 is TGTGCCAGCAGCTTTATGATTGTTTCAGGGAGGGAAAACATTCAGTACTTC. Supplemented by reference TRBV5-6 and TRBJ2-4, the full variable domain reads DAGVTQSPTHLIKTRGQQVTLRCSPKSGHDTVSWYQQALGQGPQFIFQYYEEEERQRGNFPDRFSGHQFPNYSSELNVNALLLGDSALYLCASSFMIVSGRENIQYFGAGTRLSVL.

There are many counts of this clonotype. The CDR3 loop reads CASSQQTGFANTGELFF. DNA for the CDR3: TGTGCCAGCAGCCAACAAACAGGGTTCGCGAACACCGGGGAGCTGTTTTTT. The chain combines TRBV14 with TRBJ2-2; weak D call: TRBD1 (6 bases). CDR1 and CDR2 (germline): SGHDN, FVKESK. Trimming removed 2 bases from V and 0 bases from J, with 13 bases in between. The CDR3 is 17 residues long.

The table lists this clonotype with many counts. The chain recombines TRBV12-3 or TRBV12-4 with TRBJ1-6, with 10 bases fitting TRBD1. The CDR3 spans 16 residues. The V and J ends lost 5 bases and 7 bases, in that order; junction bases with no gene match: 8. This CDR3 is CASSAFATGGNSPLHF. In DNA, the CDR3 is TGTGCCAGCAGTGCTTTTGCGACAGGGGGCAATTCACCCCTCCACTTT.

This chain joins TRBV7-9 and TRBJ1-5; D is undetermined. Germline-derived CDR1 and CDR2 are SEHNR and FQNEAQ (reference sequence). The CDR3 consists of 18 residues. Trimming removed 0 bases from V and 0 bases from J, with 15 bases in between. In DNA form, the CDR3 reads TGTGCCAGCAGCTTAGCGCGGCCAGGAAAATGTAGCAATCAGCCCCAGCATTTT. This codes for CASSLARPGKCSNQPQHF.

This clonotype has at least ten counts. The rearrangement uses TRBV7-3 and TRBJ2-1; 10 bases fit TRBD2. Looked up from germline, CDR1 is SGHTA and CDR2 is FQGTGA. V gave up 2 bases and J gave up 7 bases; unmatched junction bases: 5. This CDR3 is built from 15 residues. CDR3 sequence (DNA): TGTGCCAGCAGCTTATTTAGCGGGGGGCCGAATGAGCAGTTCTTC. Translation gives CASSLFSGGPNEQFF.

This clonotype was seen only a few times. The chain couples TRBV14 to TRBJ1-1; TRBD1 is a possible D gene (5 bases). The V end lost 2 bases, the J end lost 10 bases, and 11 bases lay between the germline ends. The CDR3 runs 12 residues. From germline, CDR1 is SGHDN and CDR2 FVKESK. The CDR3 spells CASSQTLGTAFF. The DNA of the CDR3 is TGTGCCAGCAGCCAAACCCTCGGGACAGCTTTCTTT.

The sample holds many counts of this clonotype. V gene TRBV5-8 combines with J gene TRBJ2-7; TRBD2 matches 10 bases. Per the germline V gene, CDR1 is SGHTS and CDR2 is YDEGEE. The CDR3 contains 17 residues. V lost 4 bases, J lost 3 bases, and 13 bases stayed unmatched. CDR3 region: CASSNTGRTSGLYEQYF. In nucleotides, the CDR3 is TGTGCCAGCAGCAACACCGGTAGGACTAGCGGTCTCTACGAGCAGTACTTC. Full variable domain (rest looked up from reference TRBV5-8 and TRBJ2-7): EAGVTQSPTHLIKTRGQQATLRCSPISGHTSVYWYQQALGLGLQFLLWYDEGEERNRGNFPPRFSGRQFPNYSSELNVNALELEDSALYLCASSNTGRTSGLYEQYFGPGTRLTVT.

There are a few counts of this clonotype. The CDR3 DNA sequence: TGTGCCAGCAGTTACCTACTCCGATCGGAAGCTTTCTTT. Its protein product is CASSYLLRSEAFF. The chain joins TRBV6-2 or TRBV6-3 to TRBJ1-1; D not resolved. The V end was cut by 2 bases, the J end by 8 bases, with 12 bases between. CDR1 is MNHEY and CDR2 is SVGEGT in the germline V gene. CDR3 size: 13 residues.

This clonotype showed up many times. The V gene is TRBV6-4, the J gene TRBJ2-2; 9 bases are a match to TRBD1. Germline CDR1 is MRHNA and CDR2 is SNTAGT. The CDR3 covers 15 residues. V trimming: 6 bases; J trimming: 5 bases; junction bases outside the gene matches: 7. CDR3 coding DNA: TGTGCCAGCAGGGAAGGGGGACAGGGAACCGGGGAGCTGTTTTTT. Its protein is CASREGGQGTGELFF.

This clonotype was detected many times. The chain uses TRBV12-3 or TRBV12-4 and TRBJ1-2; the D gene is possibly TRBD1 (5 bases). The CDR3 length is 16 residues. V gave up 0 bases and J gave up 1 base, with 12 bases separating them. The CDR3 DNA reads TGTGCCAGCAGTTTAGCGCTAGAGGGGCTTAACTATGGCTACACCTTC. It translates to CASSLALEGLNYGYTF.

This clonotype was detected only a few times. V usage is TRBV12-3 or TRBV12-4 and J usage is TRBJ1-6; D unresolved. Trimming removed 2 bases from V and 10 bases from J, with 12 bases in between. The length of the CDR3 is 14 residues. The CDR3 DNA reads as TGTGCCAGCAGTTTAAGAGGGTTGGGCTCACCCCTCCACTTT. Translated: CASSLRGLGSPLHF.

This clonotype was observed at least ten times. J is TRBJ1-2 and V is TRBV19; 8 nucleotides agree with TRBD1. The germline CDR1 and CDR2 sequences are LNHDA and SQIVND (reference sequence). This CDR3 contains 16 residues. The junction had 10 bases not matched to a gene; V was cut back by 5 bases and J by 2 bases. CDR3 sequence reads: CASSVAGGASNYGYTF. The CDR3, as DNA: TGTGCCAGTAGTGTGGCAGGGGGCGCCTCCAACTATGGCTACACCTTC.

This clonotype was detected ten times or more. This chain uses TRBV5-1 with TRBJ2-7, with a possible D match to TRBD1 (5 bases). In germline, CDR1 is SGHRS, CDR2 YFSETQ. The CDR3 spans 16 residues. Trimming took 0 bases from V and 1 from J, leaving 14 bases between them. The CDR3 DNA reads TGCGCCAGCAGCTTGGGCCCCGACAGCCGATCCTACGAGCAGTACTTC. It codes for CASSLGPDSRSYEQYF.

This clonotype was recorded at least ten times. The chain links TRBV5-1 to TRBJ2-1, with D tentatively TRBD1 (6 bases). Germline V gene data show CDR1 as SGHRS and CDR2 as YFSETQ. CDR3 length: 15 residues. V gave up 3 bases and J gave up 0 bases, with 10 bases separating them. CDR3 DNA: TGCGCCAGCAGCTCGCAGGGGAGCTCCTACAATGAGCAGTTCTTC. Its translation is CASSSQGSSYNEQFF. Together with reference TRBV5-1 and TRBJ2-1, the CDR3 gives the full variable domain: KAGVTQTPRYLIKTRGQQVTLSCSPISGHRSVSWYQQTPGQGLQFLFEYFSETQRNKGNFPGRFSGRQFSNSRSEMNVSTLELGDSALYLCASSSQGSSYNEQFFGPGTRLTVL.

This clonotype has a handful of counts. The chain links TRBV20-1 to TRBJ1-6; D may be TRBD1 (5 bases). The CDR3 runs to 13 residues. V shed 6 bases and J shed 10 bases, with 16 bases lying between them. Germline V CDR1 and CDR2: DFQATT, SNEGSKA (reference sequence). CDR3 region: CSALPGLSSPLHF. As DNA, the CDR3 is TGCAGTGCCCTGCCAGGGCTTTCCTCACCCCTCCACTTT.

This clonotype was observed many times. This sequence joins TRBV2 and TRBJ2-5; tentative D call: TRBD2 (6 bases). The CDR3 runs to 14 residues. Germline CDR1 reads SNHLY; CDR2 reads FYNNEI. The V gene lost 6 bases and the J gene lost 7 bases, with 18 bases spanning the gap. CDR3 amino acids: CASRARDGGPTQYF. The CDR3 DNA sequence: TGTGCCAGCAGAGCGAGGGACGGGGGACCGACCCAGTACTTC.